The TCR beta chain under discussion was sequenced for a study of cytomegalovirus exposure and HLA in healthy donors. General observations from the study: As a later analysis showed, several of the most significant clusters appeared to be linked to common viral pathogens. Cytomegalovirus-associated status was assigned to fewer than 200 TCR beta chains.

The V and J ends lost 4 bases and 3 bases, in that order; junction bases with no gene match: 9. Germline V gene sequence: CDR1 SQVTM, CDR2 ANQGSEA. This CDR3 has 15 amino acids. Vbeta (60) and Jbeta (13) primers were used in the PCR. The data were produced by immunoSEQ multiplex PCR, yet TCRdb's version contains in-frame clones alone and is incomplete. The sample carries approximately 82,000 clones, about a tenth recorded once. The table lists this clone with a few counts. Its target is unknown. The clonotype comes from a man aged 55 to 70 in good health and CMV-seropositive. The chain has TRBV29-1 and TRBJ1-1, with 9 nucleotides matching TRBD1. Sequenced input: PBMCs. CDR3: CSVVRDRVLDTEAFF. The CDR3 coding sequence is TGCAGCGTTGTCCGGGACAGGGTCTTGGACACTGAAGCTTTCTTT.